The 21 T cell receptor beta chains in this list originate from one sample, sequenced in a study of T cells in Graves' hyperthyroidism and ophthalmopathy. Researchers took RNA transcripts and amplified the TCR beta CDR3 regions from them. First-round RT-PCR of the TCR CDR3 relied on the HTBI primer set. TCRdb itself ran the multiplex PCR reads through MiXCR, one entry per CDR3 protein. The sample has a few hundred thousand distinct CDR3 sequences, more than 14% seen once. Sequencing was performed on blood. The receptor set was obtained from a woman in her twenties or thirties with Graves' ophthalmopathy.

This clonotype was seen once. The rearrangement links TRBV19 to TRBJ2-2; D remains ambiguous. This CDR3 is built from 14 residues. Germline lookup yields CDR1 LNHDA and CDR2 SQIVND (reference sequence). Trimming removed 5 bases at V and 4 bases at J, with 11 bases between. The CDR3 loop reads CASSAVVSTGELFF. CDR3 nucleotides: TGTGCCAGTAGTGCGGTTGTAAGCACCGGGGAGCTGTTTTTT. Variable domain in full (rest from reference TRBV19 and TRBJ2-2): DGGITQSPKYLFRKEGQNVTLSCEQNLNHDAMYWYRQDPGQGLRLIYYSQIVNDFQKGDIAEGYSVSREKKESFPLTVTSAQKNPTAFYLCASSAVVSTGELFFGEGSRLTVL.

This clonotype occurred many times. This chain uses TRBV7-9 with TRBJ1-1; D gene ambiguous. Germline V lookup: CDR1 SEHNR, CDR2 FQNEAQ (reference sequence). V lost 2 bases and J 0 bases, leaving 7 bases between the germline ends. The CDR3 runs 14 residues. The CDR3 region is CASSLTNLNTEAFF. CDR3 DNA: TGTGCCAGCAGCTTAACAAACCTGAACACTGAAGCTTTCTTT.

This clonotype was seen many times. The J gene is TRBJ1-6, the V gene TRBV7-9; D perhaps matches TRBD1 (6 bases). V lost 1 base, J lost 7 bases, and 11 bases lay in between. This CDR3 contains 15 residues. CDR1 and CDR2 (germline): SEHNR, FQNEAQ (reference sequence). The CDR3 DNA sequence: TGTGCCAGCAGCTTAGTGGGGGGCGAGAATTCACCCCTCCACTTT. Translated: CASSLVGGENSPLHF.

This clonotype was counted ten times or more. This chain joins TRBV6-1 and TRBJ2-1; perhaps D is TRBD1 or TRBD2 (6 bases each). The CDR3 sequence is 16 residues long. V was pared by 6 bases and J by 4 bases, with 19 bases between. CDR1 and CDR2 from the germline V gene are MNHNS and SASEGT. DNA for the CDR3: TGTGCCAGCAGCTCCCTGGGGGGCTCCCTTTACAATGAGCAGTTCTTC. As protein: CASSSLGGSLYNEQFF.

This clonotype showed up just a few times. The gene calls are TRBV19 and TRBJ1-5; 8 nucleotides agree with TRBD1. The CDR3 extends over 15 amino acids. With 3 bases clipped from V and 6 bases from J, the junction kept 7 bases outside the gene matches. Germline-derived CDR1 and CDR2 are LNHDA and SQIVND (reference sequence). The CDR3 is CASSIAGGDGQPQHF. The CDR3 region has the DNA TGTGCCAGTAGTATTGCAGGGGGCGACGGTCAGCCCCAGCATTTT.

The chain combines TRBV7-9 with TRBJ2-7; no clear D. V lost 1 base, J lost 2 bases, and 9 bases lay in between. Looked up from germline, CDR1 is SEHNR and CDR2 is FQNEAQ (reference sequence). The CDR3 sequence is 14 residues long. The CDR3 is CASSLGLGPYEQYF. In nucleotides, the CDR3 is TGTGCCAGCAGCTTAGGACTGGGCCCCTACGAGCAGTACTTC.

This clonotype has ten or more counts. The genes are TRBV24-1 and TRBJ2-5, with TRBD1 matching over 10 bases. Germline V gene lookup returns CDR1 KGHDR and CDR2 SFDVKD. CDR3 length: 19 amino acids. J was trimmed by 5 bases and V by 1 base; bases with no gene match: 15. This CDR3 reads CATSDFAPTGTGVMETQYF. The CDR3 DNA follows: TGTGCCACCAGTGATTTCGCGCCGACCGGGACAGGGGTTATGGAGACCCAGTACTTC.

This clonotype was detected a few times. This chain links TRBV7-9 with TRBJ1-4; D is uncertain. The V end was cut by 5 bases, the J end by 5 bases, with 9 bases between. Germline loops: CDR1 SEHNR, CDR2 FQNEAQ (reference sequence). The CDR3 has 13 residues. The CDR3 nucleotides are TGTGCCAGCAGCCCTCGGGGAAATGAAAAACTGTTTTTT. The encoded protein is CASSPRGNEKLFF.

Many counts were recorded for this clonotype. The chain uses TRBV6-1 and TRBJ2-3, with D possibly matching TRBD2 (6 bases). Germline lookup yields CDR1 MNHNS and CDR2 SASEGT. CDR3 length equals 16 residues. Trimming removed 0 bases at V and 3 bases at J, with 13 bases between. The CDR3 region is CASSEALKRVTDTQYF. The CDR3 DNA reads as TGTGCCAGCAGTGAAGCGTTAAAGCGGGTGACAGATACGCAGTATTTT.

This clonotype was detected many times. This chain links TRBV28 with TRBJ1-2; the D is unclear. V was pared by 3 bases and J by 2 bases, with 16 bases between. The germline V gene has CDR1 MDHEN and CDR2 SYDVKM. The CDR3 spans 16 residues. Here the CDR3 reads CASSLVPGDRNYGYTF. CDR3 nucleotide sequence: TGTGCCAGCAGTTTGGTCCCAGGAGACCGCAACTATGGCTACACCTTC.

This clonotype was picked up many times. The V call is TRBV7-2, the J call TRBJ1-3; D not resolved. Germline-derived CDR1 and CDR2 are SGHTA and FQGNSA. This CDR3 contains 12 residues. V lost 3 bases and J lost 5, with 5 bases in between. The CDR3 DNA sequence: TGTGCCAGCAGCTTCGAACGAAACACCATATATTTT. This codes for CASSFERNTIYF.

The table lists this clonotype with many counts. The CDR3 coding sequence is TGCGCCAGCAACACAGGGGGTCCTTCCTACAATGAGCAGTTCTTC. Protein sequence: CASNTGGPSYNEQFF. The V gene is TRBV5-1, the J gene TRBJ2-1, with 8 bases lining up with TRBD1. The germline V gene encodes CDR1 SGHRS and CDR2 YFSETQ. V shed 6 bases, J shed 1 base, and the junction held 6 bases outside the gene matches. This CDR3 is built from 15 residues.

In its sample, this clonotype was seen many times. The chain uses TRBV6-1 and TRBJ2-6; D is undetermined. V gave up 5 bases and J gave up 0 bases, with 8 bases separating them. The CDR3 has 15 residues. Germline CDR1 and CDR2: MNHNS and SASEGT. CDR3 sequence (DNA): TGTGCCAGCAGTATACAGCGCTCTGGGGCCAACGTCCTGACTTTC. It translates to CASSIQRSGANVLTF.

The sample holds many counts of this clonotype. This CDR3 reads CASSFLRVSTEAFF. The CDR3 DNA is TGTGCCAGCAGTTTCCTTAGGGTATCCACTGAAGCTTTCTTT. The J gene is TRBJ1-1, the V gene TRBV27; the D is unclear. Trimming removed 3 bases from V and 4 bases from J, with 12 bases in between. The V gene's germline CDR1 is MNHEY and CDR2 SMNVEV (reference sequence). CDR3 length equals 14 residues.

This clonotype appeared once. The rearrangement uses TRBV28 and TRBJ2-1, with D possibly matching TRBD2 (5 bases). CDR3 length: 12 amino acids. V was clipped by 7 bases and J by 8 bases, with 12 bases between them. The germline V gene encodes CDR1 MDHEN and CDR2 SYDVKM. The CDR3 DNA sequence: TGTGCCAGCAACATCCTGCGGGATGAGCAGTTCTTC. This translates into CASNILRDEQFF.

The chain carries TRBV11-3 and TRBJ1-6; 10 bases are shared with TRBD1. The CDR3 has 16 amino acids. Per germline, CDR1 SGHNT and CDR2 YENEEA. V was clipped by 8 bases and J by 7 bases; unmatched bases: 11. CDR3 loop: CASGIPGQGVNSPLHF. The CDR3 nucleotides are TGTGCCAGCGGAATACCTGGACAGGGGGTAAATTCACCCCTCCACTTT.

The chain has TRBV11-3 and TRBJ2-5; possible D gene TRBD2, 6 bases. The germline V gene encodes CDR1 SGHNT and CDR2 YENEEA. The ends were cut back, 5 bases at V and 4 bases at J, with 11 bases in the middle. The length of the CDR3 is 13 residues. CDR3: CASSAGTGETQYF. The CDR3 region has the DNA TGTGCCAGCAGCGCGGGGACGGGAGAGACCCAGTACTTC.

The chain couples TRBV4-1 to TRBJ1-1; no firm D call. Looked up from germline, CDR1 is MGHRA and CDR2 is YSYEKL. The CDR3 consists of 16 residues. The germline V and J ends were trimmed by 0 bases and 2 bases, with 13 bases remaining between them. DNA for the CDR3: TGCGCCAGCAGCCAAGATTTTGGTCGCAGTAACACTGAAGCTTTCTTT. Its translation is CASSQDFGRSNTEAFF.

The genes are TRBV6-1 and TRBJ2-1; 11 bases are shared with TRBD2. The V gene end was trimmed by 3 bases and the J gene end by 5 bases; junction bases not matched to a gene: 3. CDR3 length: 15 residues. The germline V gene encodes CDR1 MNHNS and CDR2 SASEGT. The CDR3 sequence: CASSDKLAGDNEQFF. CDR3 sequence (DNA): TGTGCCAGCAGTGATAAACTAGCGGGGGACAATGAGCAGTTCTTC.

This clonotype was seen at least ten times. The CDR3: CASSEGTLLYGYTF. The CDR3 nucleotides are TGTGCCAGCAGTGAAGGGACTCTACTTTATGGCTACACCTTC. The chain carries TRBV2 and TRBJ1-2; D gene uncertain. Germline CDR1 is SNHLY and CDR2 is FYNNEI. Deletions cut 1 base from V and 5 bases from J, with 11 bases between. CDR3 length: 14 residues.

At least ten counts were recorded for this clonotype. The chain uses TRBV5-1 and TRBJ1-6; 7 bases align to TRBD1. Trimming took 4 bases from V and 9 from J; bases not matched to a gene: 16. The CDR3 spans 17 residues. Germline-derived CDR1 and CDR2 are SGHRS and YFSETQ. The chain's CDR3 is CASSDTPQGGIGSPLHF. The CDR3 DNA follows: TGCGCCAGCAGCGACACGCCTCAGGGGGGAATTGGTTCACCCCTCCACTTT.